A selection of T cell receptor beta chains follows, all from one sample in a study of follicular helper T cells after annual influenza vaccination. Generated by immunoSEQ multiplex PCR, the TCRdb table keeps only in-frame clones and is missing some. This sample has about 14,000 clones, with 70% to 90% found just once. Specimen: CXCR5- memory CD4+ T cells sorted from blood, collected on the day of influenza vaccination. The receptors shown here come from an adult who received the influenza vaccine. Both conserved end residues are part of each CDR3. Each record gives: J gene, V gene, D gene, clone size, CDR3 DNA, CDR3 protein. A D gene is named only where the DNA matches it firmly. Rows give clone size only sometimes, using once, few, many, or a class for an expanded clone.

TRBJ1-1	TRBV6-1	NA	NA	TGTGCCAGCAGTGAAGCCCTGGATACTGAAGCTTTCTTT	CASSEALDTEAFF
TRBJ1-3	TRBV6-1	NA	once	TGTGCCAGCACAAAAGACACCTCTGGAAACACCATATATTTT	CASTKDTSGNTIYF
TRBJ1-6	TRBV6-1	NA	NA	TGTGCCAGCAGTGTTCTCAGGGTTGACTCACCCCTCCACTTT	CASSVLRVDSPLHF
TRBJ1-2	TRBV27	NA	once	TGTGCCAGCAGTCTAAAAGGGCCGGAGAGTTATGGCTACACCTTC	CASSLKGPESYGYTF
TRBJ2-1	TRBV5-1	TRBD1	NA	TGCGCCAGCAGCTTGGAGACAGGGAAGTACAATGAGCAGTTCTTC	CASSLETGKYNEQFF
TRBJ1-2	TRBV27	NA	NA	TGTGCCAGCAGTTTAGAAGGCCGACCCTATGGCTACACCTTC	CASSLEGRPYGYTF
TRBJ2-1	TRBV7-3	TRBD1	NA	TGTGCCAGCAGCCTCCGGGGACAGGGATACAATGAGCAGTTCTTC	CASSLRGQGYNEQFF
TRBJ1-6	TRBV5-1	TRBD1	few	TGCGCCAGCAGCACGACCCCGACAGGGTCTAGCAATTCACCCCTCCACTTT	CASSTTPTGSSNSPLHF
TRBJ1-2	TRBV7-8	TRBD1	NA	TGTGCCAGCAGCTCTTATAGGGACAGGCAATATGGCTACACCTTC	CASSSYRDRQYGYTF
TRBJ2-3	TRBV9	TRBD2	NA	TGTGCCAGCAGCGTTGGGACTAGCAACACAGATACGCAGTATTTT	CASSVGTSNTDTQYF
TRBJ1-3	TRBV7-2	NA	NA	TGTGCCAGCAGCAACCCGGGAGGAGGAAACACCATATATTTT	CASSNPGGGNTIYF
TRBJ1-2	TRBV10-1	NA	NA	TGCGCCAGCAGTGAGTCGATAATGGGGACCTACACCTTC	CASSESIMGTYTF
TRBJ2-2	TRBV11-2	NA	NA	TGTGCCAGCAGCCCTTTTGGGGGCACCGGGGAGCTGTTTTTT	CASSPFGGTGELFF
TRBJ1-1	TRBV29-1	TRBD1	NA	TGCAGCGTCGTTAGACAGGGGACGAACACTGAAGCTTTCTTT	CSVVRQGTNTEAFF
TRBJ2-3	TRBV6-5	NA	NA	TGTGCCAGCAGTTACCGAAGAGGACCAGATACGCAGTATTTT	CASSYRRGPDTQYF
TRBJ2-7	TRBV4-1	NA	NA	TGCGCCAGCAGCCAAGGGGGGGGCGCCTACGAGCAGTACTTC	CASSQGGGAYEQYF
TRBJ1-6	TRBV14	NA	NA	TGTGCCAGCAGCCAAGTTGGGCCCCATAATTCACCCCTCCACTTT	CASSQVGPHNSPLHF
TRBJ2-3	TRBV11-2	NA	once	TGTGCCAGCAGCTTAGTTGGGTTTGGGCAGGGGAGCACAGATACGCAGTATTTT	CASSLVGFGQGSTDTQYF
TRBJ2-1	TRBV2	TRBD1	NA	TGTGCCAGCAGAGGGGACAGGACACCTCAGAATGAGCAGTTCTTC	CASRGDRTPQNEQFF
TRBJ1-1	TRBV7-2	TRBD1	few	TGTGCCAGCAGCCGACAGGGGGCCATGAACACTGAAGCTTTCTTT	CASSRQGAMNTEAFF
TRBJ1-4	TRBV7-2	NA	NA	TGTGCCAGCAGCTTAGAGACAGTCCATATTCGTGAAAAACTGTTTTTT	CASSLETVHIREKLFF
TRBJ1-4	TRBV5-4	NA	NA	TGTGCCAGCAGCTTGGGAGCAGCTAATGAAAAACTGTTTTTT	CASSLGAANEKLFF
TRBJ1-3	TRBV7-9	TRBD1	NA	TGTGCCAGCAGCACCGGGACAGGGGTCGGAAACACCATATATTTT	CASSTGTGVGNTIYF
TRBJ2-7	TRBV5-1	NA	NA	TGCGCCAGCAGCTGGGTGGGACACCCAACATTATCCTACGAGCAGTACTTC	CASSWVGHPTLSYEQYF
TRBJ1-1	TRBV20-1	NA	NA	TGCAGTGCTAGCCAGAACACTGAAGCTTTCTTT	CSASQNTEAFF
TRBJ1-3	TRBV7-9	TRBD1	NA	TGTGCCAGCAGCTTCCGACAGGGGGTGGTGAACACCATATATTTT	CASSFRQGVVNTIYF
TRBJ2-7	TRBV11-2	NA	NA	TGTGCCAGCCGCCCCACACCCGCAGGGCGTTCCTACGAGCAGTACTTC	CASRPTPAGRSYEQYF
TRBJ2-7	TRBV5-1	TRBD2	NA	TGCGCCAGCAGCCCCCTAGCGGGGGGATCCTACGAGCAGTACTTC	CASSPLAGGSYEQYF
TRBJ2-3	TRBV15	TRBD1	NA	TGTGCCACCAGCAGAGATCGGGGACAGGGCACAGATACGCAGTATTTT	CATSRDRGQGTDTQYF
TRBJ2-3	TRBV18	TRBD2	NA	TGTGCCAGCTCACCACTAGCGGGGGGGCCAGAAGATACGCAGTATTTT	CASSPLAGGPEDTQYF
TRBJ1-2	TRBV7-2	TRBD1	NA	TGTGCCAGCAGCATGGGACAGAGCTATGGCTACACCTTC	CASSMGQSYGYTF
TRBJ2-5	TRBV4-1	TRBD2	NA	TGCGCCAGCAGCGTTGGACTAGCGGGAACTGCGGGAGAGACCCAGTACTTC	CASSVGLAGTAGETQYF
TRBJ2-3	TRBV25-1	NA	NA	TGTGCCAGCAGTCGAGGGACAGATACGCAGTATTTT	CASSRGTDTQYF
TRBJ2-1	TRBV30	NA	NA	TGTGCCTGGAGTCCAGGCCCGCGCCGTGAGCAGTTCTTC	CAWSPGPRREQFF
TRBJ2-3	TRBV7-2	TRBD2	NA	TGTGCCAGCAGCTCGGGACTAGCGGGGGTCACGCAGTATTTT	CASSSGLAGVTQYF
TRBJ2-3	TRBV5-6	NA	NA	TGTGCCAGCAGCTTGGATTATCGGAGCTGGGATACGCAGTATTTT	CASSLDYRSWDTQYF
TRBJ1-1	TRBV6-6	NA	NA	TGTGCCAGCAGTTATGGGGGGCGCGGAGCTTTCTTT	CASSYGGRGAFF
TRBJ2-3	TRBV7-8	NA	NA	TGTGCCAGCAGCCTGGCGGGGGCGCAGCCAGATACGCAGTATTTT	CASSLAGAQPDTQYF
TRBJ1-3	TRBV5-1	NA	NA	TGCGCCAGCAGACTTACAGGGACTGGAAACACCATATATTTT	CASRLTGTGNTIYF
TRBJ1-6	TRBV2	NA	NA	TGTGCCAGCAAAGATTTTTTAACAGCACCCAATAATTCACCCCTCCACTTT	CASKDFLTAPNNSPLHF
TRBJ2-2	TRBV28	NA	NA	TGTGCCAGCAGTTCCTTCCTAGGGGAGCTGTTTTTT	CASSSFLGELFF
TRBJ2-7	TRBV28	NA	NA	TGTGCCAGCAGCCGGTACGAGCAGTACTTC	CASSRYEQYF
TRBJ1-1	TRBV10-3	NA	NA	TGTGCCATCAGTGACAGGGTCCCTGAAGCTTTCTTT	CAISDRVPEAFF